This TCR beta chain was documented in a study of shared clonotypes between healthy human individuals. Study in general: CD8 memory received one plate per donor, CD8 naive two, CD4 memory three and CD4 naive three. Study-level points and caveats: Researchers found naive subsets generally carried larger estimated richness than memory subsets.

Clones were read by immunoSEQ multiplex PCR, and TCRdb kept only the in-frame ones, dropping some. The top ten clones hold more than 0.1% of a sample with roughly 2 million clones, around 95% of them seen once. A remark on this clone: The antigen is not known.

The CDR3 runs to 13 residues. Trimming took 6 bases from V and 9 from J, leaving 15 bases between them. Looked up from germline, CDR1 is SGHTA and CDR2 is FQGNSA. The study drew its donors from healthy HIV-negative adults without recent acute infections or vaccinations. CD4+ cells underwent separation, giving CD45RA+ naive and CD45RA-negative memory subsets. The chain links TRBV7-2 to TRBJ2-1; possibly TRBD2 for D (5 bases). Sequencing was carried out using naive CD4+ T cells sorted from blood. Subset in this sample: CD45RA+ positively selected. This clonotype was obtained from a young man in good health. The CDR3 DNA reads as TGTGCCAGCAGGCTAGAGTTCGCGGGTGAGCAGTTCTTC. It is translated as CASRLEFAGEQFF.